These T cell receptor beta chains were read from a single sample in a study of blood T cell repertoires in COVID-19. Clones were sequenced by immunoSEQ multiplex PCR, and TCRdb holds only the in-frame ones, with some missing. The data show around 240,000 clones, around 88% seen once. Sequenced material: PBMCs or T cells enriched from blood (not recorded which). These receptors were collected from a woman aged 50 to 60 who had recovered from COVID-19. Both conserved end residues are part of each CDR3. The D gene is left open where the match is weak. The size entry is marked missing in some rows and otherwise reads once, few, many or a size class.

CDR3: CASSPTGGTGYTF
DNA: TGTGCCAGCAGCCCGACAGGGGGGACTGGCTACACCTTC
size: once
length: 13
D: TRBD1
J: TRBJ1-2
V: TRBV3-1/TRBV3-2

CDR3: CASSFRSEQGAYEQYF
DNA: TGTGCCAGCAGTTTTAGAAGTGAACAGGGCGCCTACGAGCAGTACTTC
size: once
length: 16
D: .
J: TRBJ2-7
V: TRBV27

CDR3: CASSPTGDRQPQHF
DNA: TGTGCCAGCAGCCCCACAGGGGATCGGCAGCCCCAGCATTTT
size: .
length: 14
D: TRBD1
J: TRBJ1-5
V: TRBV7-2

CDR3: CASSGQGAYGYTF
DNA: TGTGCCAGCAGCGGACAGGGGGCCTATGGCTACACCTTC
size: .
length: 13
D: TRBD1
J: TRBJ1-2
V: TRBV5-6

CDR3: CASSLGQATDTQYF
DNA: TGTGCCAGCAGCTTGGGACAGGCCACAGATACGCAGTATTTT
size: .
length: 14
D: TRBD1
J: TRBJ2-3
V: TRBV7-9

CDR3: CASSQDSGHQETQYF
DNA: TGTGCCAGCAGCCAAGATAGCGGGCACCAAGAGACCCAGTACTTC
size: .
length: 15
D: TRBD2
J: TRBJ2-5
V: TRBV3-1/TRBV3-2

CDR3: CASSLYLLSYEQYF
DNA: TGTGCCAGCAGTTTATATCTCCTCTCCTACGAGCAGTACTTC
size: .
length: 14
D: .
J: TRBJ2-7
V: TRBV27

CDR3: CASSFSRNYGYTF
DNA: TGTGCCAGCAGCTTTTCGCGGAACTATGGCTACACCTTC
size: .
length: 13
D: .
J: TRBJ1-2
V: TRBV7-2

CDR3: CASSSLQGARGEQYF
DNA: TGTGCCAGCAGCTCCTTACAGGGGGCAAGGGGGGAGCAGTACTTC
size: .
length: 15
D: TRBD1
J: TRBJ2-7
V: TRBV6-2/TRBV6-3

CDR3: CASSSSGESYNEQFF
DNA: TGTGCCAGCAGCTCATCGGGAGAATCCTACAATGAGCAGTTCTTC
size: .
length: 15
D: .
J: TRBJ2-1
V: TRBV13

CDR3: CASSLGQGAWQPQHF
DNA: TGTGCCAGCAGCTTGGGACAGGGGGCATGGCAGCCCCAGCATTTT
size: .
length: 15
D: TRBD1
J: TRBJ1-5
V: TRBV5-6

CDR3: CASSSPGRERETQYF
DNA: TGTGCCAGCAGTTCCCCGGGGCGGGAGAGAGAGACCCAGTACTTC
size: .
length: 15
D: TRBD2
J: TRBJ2-5
V: TRBV6-5

CDR3: CASSSSTSPETQYF
DNA: TGTGCCAGCAGCTCCTCGACTTCTCCGGAGACCCAGTACTTC
size: .
length: 14
D: .
J: TRBJ2-5
V: TRBV7-6

CDR3: CASSLDLRLGELFF
DNA: TGTGCCAGCAGCTTAGATCTGAGGCTCGGGGAGCTGTTTTTT
size: .
length: 14
D: .
J: TRBJ2-2
V: TRBV11-2

CDR3: CASSVGAGGRVGNTIYF
DNA: TGTGCCAGCAGCGTAGGGGCAGGGGGCCGTGTAGGAAACACCATATATTTT
size: few
length: 17
D: TRBD1
J: TRBJ1-3
V: TRBV9

CDR3: CASSSDRGGYTF
DNA: TGCGCCAGCAGCTCCGACAGGGGTGGCTACACCTTC
size: .
length: 12
D: TRBD1
J: TRBJ1-2
V: TRBV5-1

CDR3: CAWSVQGGVSRSGNTIYF
DNA: TGTGCCTGGAGTGTCCAGGGCGGGGTGAGCCGCTCTGGAAACACCATATATTTT
size: few
length: 18
D: .
J: TRBJ1-3
V: TRBV30

CDR3: CASKPLAGGGETQYF
DNA: TGTGCCAGCAAGCCTCTAGCGGGGGGAGGGGAGACCCAGTACTTC
size: .
length: 15
D: .
J: TRBJ2-5
V: TRBV21-1

CDR3: CASKLEGVEAFF
DNA: TGTGCCAGCAAATTGGAAGGGGTTGAAGCTTTCTTT
size: .
length: 12
D: .
J: TRBJ1-1
V: TRBV12-3/TRBV12-4

CDR3: CASSETSSYNSPLHF
DNA: TGTGCCAGCAGTGAAACGAGCTCCTATAATTCACCCCTCCACTTT
size: .
length: 15
D: .
J: TRBJ1-6
V: TRBV2

CDR3: CATSAGLPYNEQFF
DNA: TGTGCCACCAGTGCGGGACTACCCTACAATGAGCAGTTCTTC
size: .
length: 14
D: TRBD2
J: TRBJ2-1
V: TRBV24-1

CDR3: CASSPGRAGNTGELFF
DNA: TGTGCCAGTAGTCCGGGGCGAGCGGGGAACACCGGGGAGCTGTTTTTT
size: .
length: 16
D: .
J: TRBJ2-2
V: TRBV19

CDR3: CASSRQGQPESGGYTF
DNA: TGTGCCAGCAGCCGTCAGGGACAGCCCGAATCGGGTGGCTACACCTTC
size: .
length: 16
D: TRBD1
J: TRBJ1-2
V: TRBV3-1/TRBV3-2

CDR3: CATSRDPRQAKNIQYF
DNA: TGTGCCACCAGCAGAGATCCGCGACAGGCCAAAAACATTCAGTACTTC
size: .
length: 16
D: .
J: TRBJ2-4
V: TRBV15

CDR3: CASSVGGGHDYNSPLHF
DNA: TGTGCCAGCAGCGTAGGCGGGGGACACGATTATAATTCACCCCTCCACTTT
size: .
length: 17
D: .
J: TRBJ1-6
V: TRBV9

CDR3: CASRQKGQLYAANYGYTF
DNA: TGTGCCAGCAGACAAAAGGGACAGCTGTATGCCGCTAACTATGGCTACACCTTC
size: once
length: 18
D: TRBD1
J: TRBJ1-2
V: TRBV7-2

CDR3: CASSKMDRDFTNYGYTF
DNA: TGTGCCAGCAGCAAAATGGACAGGGACTTCACAAACTATGGCTACACCTTC
size: .
length: 17
D: TRBD1
J: TRBJ1-2
V: TRBV5-5

CDR3: CASSYGDRPTGELFF
DNA: TGTGCCAGCAGTTATGGAGACAGGCCAACCGGGGAGCTGTTTTTT
size: .
length: 15
D: .
J: TRBJ2-2
V: TRBV27

CDR3: CASSTSGYSTDTQYF
DNA: TGCGCCAGCAGCACTAGCGGATATAGCACAGATACGCAGTATTTT
size: .
length: 15
D: TRBD2
J: TRBJ2-3
V: TRBV4-3

CDR3: CASSLRAPPDTQYF
DNA: TGTGCCAGCAGCTTAAGGGCCCCGCCAGATACGCAGTATTTT
size: .
length: 14
D: .
J: TRBJ2-3
V: TRBV7-3

CDR3: CASSLGPGENEQFF
DNA: TGTGCCAGCAGCTTAGGACCGGGGGAAAATGAGCAGTTCTTC
size: .
length: 14
D: .
J: TRBJ2-1
V: TRBV7-2

CDR3: CASSLAGVDGGNQPQHF
DNA: TGTGCCAGCAGCTTGGCAGGGGTGGATGGTGGCAATCAGCCCCAGCATTTT
size: .
length: 17
D: .
J: TRBJ1-5
V: TRBV5-4

CDR3: CATSPTGELAKNIQYF
DNA: TGTGCCACCAGCCCTACAGGGGAACTAGCCAAAAACATTCAGTACTTC
size: .
length: 16
D: TRBD1
J: TRBJ2-4
V: TRBV15

CDR3: CASSRRGGRNEQFF
DNA: TGTGCCAGCTCAAGGAGGGGGGGACGGAATGAGCAGTTCTTC
size: .
length: 14
D: .
J: TRBJ2-1
V: TRBV18

CDR3: CASSRTGTGNTIYF
DNA: TGTGCCAGCAGTCGGACAGGGACTGGAAACACCATATATTTT
size: .
length: 14
D: TRBD1
J: TRBJ1-3
V: TRBV6-5

CDR3: CASRGSEGVRLPQHF
DNA: TGTGCCAGCAGGGGCAGTGAGGGGGTGCGCTTGCCCCAGCATTTT
size: few
length: 15
D: .
J: TRBJ1-5
V: TRBV28

CDR3: CASSIRSGSGNTIYF
DNA: TGTGCCAGTAGTATAAGGAGCGGCTCTGGAAACACCATATATTTT
size: .
length: 15
D: .
J: TRBJ1-3
V: TRBV19

CDR3: CASSRQGSGANVLTF
DNA: TGTGCCAGCAGCCGACAGGGCTCTGGGGCCAACGTCCTGACTTTC
size: .
length: 15
D: TRBD1
J: TRBJ2-6
V: TRBV7-3

CDR3: CASSYQASGYQETQYF
DNA: TGTGCCAGCTCCTACCAGGCTAGCGGATACCAAGAGACCCAGTACTTC
size: .
length: 16
D: TRBD2
J: TRBJ2-5
V: TRBV18

CDR3: CASSPQRTNSGNTIYF
DNA: TGTGCCAGCAGCCCCCAGCGTACGAACTCTGGAAACACCATATATTTT
size: .
length: 16
D: .
J: TRBJ1-3
V: TRBV3-1/TRBV3-2

CDR3: CASSYSMPGSGYTF
DNA: TGTGCCAGCAGTTACTCGATGCCGGGTAGTGGCTACACCTTC
size: .
length: 14
D: .
J: TRBJ1-2
V: TRBV6-2/TRBV6-3

CDR3: CASSPGQGTSPLHF
DNA: TGCGCCAGCAGCCCCGGACAGGGAACTTCACCCCTCCACTTT
size: few
length: 14
D: TRBD1
J: TRBJ1-6
V: TRBV4-3

CDR3: CAISEGPQETQYF
DNA: TGTGCCATCAGTGAGGGGCCGCAAGAGACCCAGTACTTC
size: .
length: 13
D: .
J: TRBJ2-5
V: TRBV10-3

CDR3: CASSLVGTALQETQYF
DNA: TGTGCCAGCAGCTTAGTAGGTACAGCTCTCCAAGAGACCCAGTACTTC
size: .
length: 16
D: .
J: TRBJ2-5
V: TRBV7-2

CDR3: CASSFIGGTNEAFF
DNA: TGTGCCAGCAGCTTTATCGGGGGAACCAATGAAGCTTTCTTT
size: once
length: 14
D: .
J: TRBJ1-1
V: TRBV5-4

CDR3: CASSFFPSGGQQREQFF
DNA: TGTGCCAGCAGCTTTTTCCCTAGCGGGGGCCAGCAGCGGGAGCAGTTCTTC
size: .
length: 17
D: TRBD2
J: TRBJ2-1
V: TRBV5-6

CDR3: CASSVVSSGIDTQYF
DNA: TGTGCCAGCAGCGTAGTTTCTAGCGGGATTGATACGCAGTATTTT
size: .
length: 15
D: TRBD2
J: TRBJ2-3
V: TRBV9

CDR3: CASSMSEANYGYTF
DNA: TGTGCCAGTAGTATGTCGGAGGCTAACTATGGCTACACCTTC
size: .
length: 14
D: .
J: TRBJ1-2
V: TRBV19

CDR3: CASSLGQGYNTEAFF
DNA: TGTGCCAGCAGTTTAGGACAGGGCTATAACACTGAAGCTTTCTTT
size: .
length: 15
D: TRBD1
J: TRBJ1-1
V: TRBV6-5

CDR3: CASSSKTGVKSPLHF
DNA: TGTGCCAGCAGTTCGAAGACAGGGGTGAAGTCACCCCTCCACTTT
size: .
length: 15
D: TRBD1
J: TRBJ1-6
V: TRBV6-5

CDR3: CASSKGQLKYEQYF
DNA: TGTGCCAGCAGTAAGGGACAGTTGAAGTACGAGCAGTACTTC
size: few
length: 14
D: TRBD1
J: TRBJ2-7
V: TRBV6-6

CDR3: CASSRQTGEPYNEQFF
DNA: TGTGCCAGCAGCCGCCAGACAGGGGAGCCCTACAATGAGCAGTTCTTC
size: .
length: 16
D: TRBD1
J: TRBJ2-1
V: TRBV7-9

CDR3: CASSLGFPDTQYF
DNA: TGTGCCAGCAGTTTGGGCTTCCCAGATACGCAGTATTTT
size: .
length: 13
D: .
J: TRBJ2-3
V: TRBV6-5

CDR3: CASSPTSLRINEQFF
DNA: TGCGCCAGCAGCCCGACTAGTCTGAGGATCAATGAGCAGTTCTTC
size: once
length: 15
D: .
J: TRBJ2-1
V: TRBV5-1